These T cell receptor beta chains were read from a single sample in a study of control samples from healthy donors and cancer patients. This table comes from immunoSEQ multiplex PCR, and its TCRdb copy is limited to in-frame clones, with some not included. The data show approximately 97,000 clones, around 85% seen once. The sequencing sample was made of blood. These receptors were taken from a man aged 30 to 39 in good health. Each CDR3 is given with its conserved first and last residue. D genes are given only for firm matches. Clone size is shown for a subset of rows, as once, few, many or a class of expanded clone.

CDR3 length,D gene,clone size,V gene,J gene,CDR3 DNA,CDR3 protein
13,TRBD1,.,TRBV5-1,TRBJ1-1,TGCGCCAGCAGCTTGGAGGGGACAGCTGAAGCTTTCTTT,CASSLEGTAEAFF
16,.,.,TRBV12-5,TRBJ2-2,TGTGCTAGTGGTTTACCCCGGGGGTTGGGCACCGGGGAGCTGTTTTTT,CASGLPRGLGTGELFF
20,.,.,TRBV6-2/TRBV6-3,TRBJ2-7,TGTGCCAGCAGTTACTCGATTCCCATTTCTCGGGGTGCTAGCTCCTACGAGCAGTACTTC,CASSYSIPISRGASSYEQYF
15,.,.,TRBV18,TRBJ1-6,TGTGCCAGCTCACCACTCAGGGTGGGCAATTCACCCCTCCACTTT,CASSPLRVGNSPLHF
15,TRBD2,.,TRBV4-1,TRBJ2-1,TGCGCCAGCAGCCGACTAGCGGGGTCCAACAATGAGCAGTTCTTC,CASSRLAGSNNEQFF
16,.,.,TRBV11-2,TRBJ2-1,TGTGCCAGCAGCGCCTTCACTAGTATCTCCTACAGTGAGCAGTTCTTC,CASSAFTSISYSEQFF
18,TRBD2,.,TRBV7-6,TRBJ2-5,TGTGCCAGCAGCTTAGGGCTACTAGCGGGGGGGAGAGGAGAGACCCAGTACTTC,CASSLGLLAGGRGETQYF
13,.,.,TRBV5-8,TRBJ1-1,TGTGCCAGCAGCGCGGCCAGAAGGGCTGAAGCTTTCTTT,CASSAARRAEAFF
15,TRBD1,.,TRBV9,TRBJ1-1,TGTGCCAGCAGCCCCGGGGGACAGCCGAACACTGAAGCTTTCTTT,CASSPGGQPNTEAFF
17,TRBD1,.,TRBV5-1,TRBJ2-6,TGCGCCAGCAGCTCGACTGAGGGGGCACTAGGGGCCAACGTCCTGACTTTC,CASSSTEGALGANVLTF
13,.,once,TRBV3-1/TRBV3-2,TRBJ1-2,TGTGCCAGCAGCCAAGGAAGGGGGTATGGCTACACCTTC,CASSQGRGYGYTF
16,TRBD1,.,TRBV5-1,TRBJ2-1,TGCGCCAGCAGTAAACCGGGACAGGGGGCAGCGAATGAGCAGTTCTTC,CASSKPGQGAANEQFF
11,.,.,TRBV2,TRBJ2-5,TGTGCCAGCAGTGAAAAGGGGACCCAGTACTTC,CASSEKGTQYF
13,TRBD1,.,TRBV9,TRBJ2-2,TGTGCCAGCAGCTCGCAGGGGGCCGGGGAGCTGTTTTTT,CASSSQGAGELFF
14,.,.,TRBV6-1,TRBJ1-1,TGTGCCAGCAGGCTGGACAATCTCAACACTGAAGCTTTCTTT,CASRLDNLNTEAFF
14,.,many,TRBV18,TRBJ1-4,TGTGCCAGCTCACCGAAAAGATTAGATGAAAAACTGTTTTTT,CASSPKRLDEKLFF
13,.,.,TRBV6-6,TRBJ1-2,TGTGCCAGCAGTTTGCCGGGGGATGGTGGCTACACCTTC,CASSLPGDGGYTF
13,TRBD1,.,TRBV7-2,TRBJ1-1,TGTGCCAGCAGCGGACAGGCTAACACTGAAGCTTTCTTT,CASSGQANTEAFF
17,TRBD1,.,TRBV5-1,TRBJ2-6,TGCGCCAGCAGCGTAGACAGGGGGATTACTGGGGCCAACGTCCTGACTTTC,CASSVDRGITGANVLTF
17,TRBD1,.,TRBV19,TRBJ1-3,TGTGCCAGTAGCATCGTCGGGAGGGGGCAAGATGGAAACACCATATATTTT,CASSIVGRGQDGNTIYF
13,.,once,TRBV18,TRBJ1-1,TGTGCCAGCAACAGAGAGATGAACACTGAAGCTTTCTTT,CASNREMNTEAFF
15,.,.,TRBV5-4,TRBJ2-3,TGTGCCAGCAGCGGACTGATATCTGGCACAGATACGCAGTATTTT,CASSGLISGTDTQYF
14,.,.,TRBV6-6,TRBJ2-1,TGTGCCAGCACCCGGGGGAGCTCCTACAATGAGCAGTTCTTC,CASTRGSSYNEQFF
14,.,.,TRBV6-6,TRBJ1-1,TGTGCCAGCAGTTACTCAGCGGGTTCAAGTGAAGCTTTCTTT,CASSYSAGSSEAFF
12,.,.,TRBV25-1,TRBJ1-1,TGTGCCAGCAGTGCAGGCGGTTCTGAAGCTTTCTTT,CASSAGGSEAFF
13,.,medium-sized,TRBV7-3,TRBJ2-6,TGTGCCAGCAAAACCGCTGGGGCCAACGTCCTGACTTTC,CASKTAGANVLTF
13,.,.,TRBV6-1,TRBJ1-1,TGTGCCAGCAGTGAACAGGGCCCCACTGAAGCTTTCTTT,CASSEQGPTEAFF
13,.,.,TRBV6-5,TRBJ2-7,TGTGCCAGCAGTTACTCAGGACTTTACGAGCAGTACTTC,CASSYSGLYEQYF
15,.,.,TRBV6-1,TRBJ1-2,TGTGCCAGCAGTGAATTCAGAAAGGGACACTATGGCTACACCTTC,CASSEFRKGHYGYTF
16,TRBD1,.,TRBV29-1,TRBJ2-6,TGCAGCCCGAGGACAGGGGGTTCCTCTGGGGCCAACGTCCTGACTTTC,CSPRTGGSSGANVLTF
12,.,.,TRBV5-4,TRBJ1-1,TGTGCCAGCAGCTTGGATCAGGGAGAAGCTTTCTTT,CASSLDQGEAFF
13,.,.,TRBV19,TRBJ1-2,TGTGCCAGTACCCCCGACAGGCTCTATGGCTACACCTTC,CASTPDRLYGYTF
13,.,few,TRBV2,TRBJ2-2,TGTGCCATCCAAGTCCCTAACACCGGGGAGCTGTTTTTT,CAIQVPNTGELFF
16,.,few,TRBV6-1,TRBJ1-6,TGTGCCAGCAGTGAAGCCCCAACCGCTTGGGGGTCACCCCTCCACTTT,CASSEAPTAWGSPLHF
16,.,few,TRBV28,TRBJ1-3,TGTGCCAGCAGCTCCACCGGACAACACTCTGGAAACACCATATATTTT,CASSSTGQHSGNTIYF
14,.,.,TRBV4-2,TRBJ1-4,TGTGCCAGCAGCTCTAACAGGCCGAATGAAAAACTGTTTTTT,CASSSNRPNEKLFF
15,.,.,TRBV7-9,TRBJ1-4,TGTGCCAGCAGCTTAGGGTCTGCAACTAATGAAAAACTGTTTTTT,CASSLGSATNEKLFF
14,TRBD1,.,TRBV30,TRBJ1-5,TGTGCCTGGAGTCCGGGACAGAGACATCAGCCCCAGCATTTT,CAWSPGQRHQPQHF
12,.,.,TRBV20-1,TRBJ2-1,TGCAGTGCTAGTAGCGGTCGGAATGAGCAGTTCTTC,CSASSGRNEQFF
11,.,few,TRBV14,TRBJ1-1,TGTGCCAGCAGCCGATACACTGAAGCTTTCTTT,CASSRYTEAFF
15,.,.,TRBV5-1,TRBJ2-1,TGCGCCAGCAGCTTGTTGGGAGCCTCCTACAATGAGCAGTTCTTC,CASSLLGASYNEQFF
16,TRBD1,.,TRBV9,TRBJ2-1,TGTGCCAGCAGCGTAGTGGAAAGACAGGGTCGCAATGAGCAGTTCTTC,CASSVVERQGRNEQFF
14,.,.,TRBV5-5,TRBJ1-4,TGTGCCAGCAGCGCAGGGGTGGGTAATGAAAAACTGTTTTTT,CASSAGVGNEKLFF
14,.,once,TRBV5-1,TRBJ1-1,TGCGCCAGCAGCTTGGGTGCGGGGGCATCTGAAGCTTTCTTT,CASSLGAGASEAFF
14,.,.,TRBV6-5,TRBJ1-1,TGTGCCAGCAGCCAAACTTGGAAGATCACTGAAGCTTTCTTT,CASSQTWKITEAFF
16,TRBD2,.,TRBV27,TRBJ2-1,TGTGCCAGCAGTTTATGGACTAGCGGGGAGTACAATGAGCAGTTCTTC,CASSLWTSGEYNEQFF
16,.,.,TRBV28,TRBJ1-2,TGTGCCAGCAGCCAGTCAGGGGCTGGTAACCTGGGTGGCTACACCTTC,CASSQSGAGNLGGYTF
11,.,.,TRBV6-5,TRBJ1-2,TGTGCCACCACGGACAGATTGGGCTACACCTTC,CATTDRLGYTF
19,.,.,TRBV5-5,TRBJ2-6,TGTGCCAGCAGCTTGGCGGGACGGAATATCCTCTCTGGGGCCAACGTCCTGACTTTC,CASSLAGRNILSGANVLTF
13,TRBD1,.,TRBV10-3,TRBJ2-2,TGTGCCATCGGGGACAGAGGGAACGGGGAGCTGTTTTTT,CAIGDRGNGELFF
15,TRBD2,.,TRBV27,TRBJ2-5,TGTGCCAGCAGTTCGGGACTAGTTGGCCAAGAGACCCAGTACTTC,CASSSGLVGQETQYF
16,TRBD1,.,TRBV25-1,TRBJ1-1,TGTGCCAGCAGTTTTGGACAGGGGGTATGGGGCACTGAAGCTTTCTTT,CASSFGQGVWGTEAFF
16,.,.,TRBV19,TRBJ2-3,TGTGCCAGTAGTACCCTCCTAGCGACTAACACAGATACGCAGTATTTT,CASSTLLATNTDTQYF
13,.,.,TRBV13,TRBJ2-2,TGTGCCAGCAGCTTAGCCGGGATCGGGGAGCTGTTTTTT,CASSLAGIGELFF
17,TRBD1,.,TRBV5-1,TRBJ1-4,TGCGCCAGCAGCTCGGGAAGGACCGGGACAGTTAATGAAAAACTGTTTTTT,CASSSGRTGTVNEKLFF
14,.,.,TRBV5-1,TRBJ1-5,TGCGCCAGCAGCTTGGGGGGGTACAATCAGCCCCAGCATTTT,CASSLGGYNQPQHF
15,.,.,TRBV5-4,TRBJ1-4,TGTGCCAGCAGTCCGGGGGGTGCAACTAATGAAAAACTGTTTTTT,CASSPGGATNEKLFF
13,TRBD1,.,TRBV30,TRBJ1-6,TGTGCCTGGAGGACAGGGGATGGTTCACCCCTCCACTTT,CAWRTGDGSPLHF
11,.,many,TRBV20-1,TRBJ2-7,TGCAGTGTACGCCATACCTACGAGCAGTACTTC,CSVRHTYEQYF